This T cell receptor (beta chain) is from a study of T-cell memory formation after mild COVID-19. The length of the CDR3 is 15 residues. Germline V gene data show CDR1 as LGHNA and CDR2 as YSLEER. V gave up 7 bases and J gave up 0 bases, with 12 bases separating them. TCRdb ran MiXCR on the 5' RACE reads and lists one entry per CDR3 protein. Of under 300,000 distinct CDR3 sequences detected, 7.5% to 9.5% appear once; the ten largest clones hold about 20%. This receptor was identified in a man younger than 30 who had mild COVID-19 (a few samples of this study predate the infection). Cell type and time point are not known. Sample: PBMCs or a T cell subset sorted from them (not recorded which). This chain joins TRBV4-3 and TRBJ1-4, with a weak D call TRBD1 (5 bases). The CDR3 here is CASTQGYATNEKLFF. The CDR3 DNA reads as TGCGCCAGCACCCAGGGATATGCAACTAATGAAAAACTGTTTTTT.